Below, one T cell receptor beta chain is given with its context. The data were obtained in a study of blood T cell repertoires in COVID-19. TCRdb keeps only in-frame clones here, not all; method: immunoSEQ multiplex PCR. Of about 200,000 clones listed, around 87% are singletons. Sequencing was carried out using peripheral blood. This receptor was taken from a man aged 60 to 75 with acute or convalescent COVID-19.

The CDR3 protein is CASSEARRTGNQPQHF. CDR3 bases: TGTGCCAGCAGTGAAGCGCGGCGGACAGGCAATCAGCCCCAGCATTTT. V usage is TRBV6-1 and J usage is TRBJ1-5; TRBD1 might be the D (6 bases). CDR1 is MNHNS, CDR2 SASEGT, per germline. V gave up 0 bases and J gave up 2 bases, with 11 bases separating them. The CDR3 is made up of 16 amino acids.